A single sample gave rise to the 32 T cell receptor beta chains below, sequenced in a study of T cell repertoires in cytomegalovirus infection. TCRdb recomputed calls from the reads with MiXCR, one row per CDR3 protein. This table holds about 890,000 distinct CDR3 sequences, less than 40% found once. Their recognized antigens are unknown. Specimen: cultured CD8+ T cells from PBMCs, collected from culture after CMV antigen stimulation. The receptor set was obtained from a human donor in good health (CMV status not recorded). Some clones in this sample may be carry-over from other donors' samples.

The CDR3 spells CASTEGESTEAFF. The CDR3 DNA is TGTGCCAGCACTGAAGGGGAGAGCACTGAAGCTTTCTTT. V gene TRBV6-5 combines with J gene TRBJ1-1, with a tentative D call TRBD1 (5 bases). The germline V and J ends were trimmed by 7 bases and 4 bases, with 13 bases remaining between them. The CDR3 sequence is 13 residues long. Germline V CDR1 and CDR2: MNHEY, SVGAGI.

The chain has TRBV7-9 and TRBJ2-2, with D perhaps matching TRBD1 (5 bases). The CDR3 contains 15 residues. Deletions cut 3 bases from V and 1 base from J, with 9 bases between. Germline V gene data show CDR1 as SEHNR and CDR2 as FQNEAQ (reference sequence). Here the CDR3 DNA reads TGTGCCAGCAGCTTCATTCAGGGGAACACCGGGGAGCTGTTTTTT. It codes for CASSFIQGNTGELFF.

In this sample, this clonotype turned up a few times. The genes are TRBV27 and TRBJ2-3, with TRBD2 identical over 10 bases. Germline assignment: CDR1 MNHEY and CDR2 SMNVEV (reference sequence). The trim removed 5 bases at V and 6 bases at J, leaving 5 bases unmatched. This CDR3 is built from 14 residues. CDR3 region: CASSRGTSADTQYF. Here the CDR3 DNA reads TGTGCCAGCAGTCGCGGGACTAGCGCTGATACGCAGTATTTT.

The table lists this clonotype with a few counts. CDR3 DNA: TGTGCCAGCAGTTACCACCCTTGGACAGGGGAGAACACTGAAGCTTTCTTT. Its translation is CASSYHPWTGENTEAFF. This chain links TRBV6-2 or TRBV6-3 with TRBJ1-1, with 9 bases that match TRBD1. The CDR3 runs to 17 residues. Germline CDR1 is MNHEY and CDR2 is SVGEGT. The V segment lost 2 bases and the J segment 1 base; nucleotides outside the gene matches: 8.

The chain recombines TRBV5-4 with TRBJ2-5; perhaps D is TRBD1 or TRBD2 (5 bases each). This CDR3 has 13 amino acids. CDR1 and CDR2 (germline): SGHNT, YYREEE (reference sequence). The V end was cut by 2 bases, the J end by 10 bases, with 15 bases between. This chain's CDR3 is CASSFSLGVNQYF. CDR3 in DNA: TGTGCCAGCAGCTTCTCTTTGGGGGTCAACCAGTACTTC. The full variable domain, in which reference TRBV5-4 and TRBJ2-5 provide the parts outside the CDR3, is ETGVTQSPTHLIKTRGQQVTLRCSSQSGHNTVSWYQQALGQGPQFIFQYYREEENGRGNFPPRFSGLQFPNYSSELNVNALELDDSALYLCASSFSLGVNQYFGPGTRLLVL.

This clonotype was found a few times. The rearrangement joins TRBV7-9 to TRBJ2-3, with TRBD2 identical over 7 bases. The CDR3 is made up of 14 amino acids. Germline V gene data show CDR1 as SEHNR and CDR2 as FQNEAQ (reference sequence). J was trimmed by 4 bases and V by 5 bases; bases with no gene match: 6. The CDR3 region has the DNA TGTGCCAGCAGCCGGGACTATCATCCAGATACGCAGTATTTT. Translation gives CASSRDYHPDTQYF. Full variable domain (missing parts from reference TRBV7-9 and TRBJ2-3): DTGVSQNPRHKITKRGQNVTFRCDPISEHNRLYWYRQTLGQGPEFLTYFQNEAQLEKSRLLSDRFSAERPKGSFSTLEIQRTEQGDSAMYLCASSRDYHPDTQYFGPGTRLTVL.

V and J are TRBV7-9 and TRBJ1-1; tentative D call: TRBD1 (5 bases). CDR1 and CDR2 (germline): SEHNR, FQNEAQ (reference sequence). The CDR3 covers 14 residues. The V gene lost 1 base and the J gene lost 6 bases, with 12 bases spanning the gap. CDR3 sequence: CASSLDRMGPEAFF. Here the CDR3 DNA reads TGTGCCAGCAGCTTAGACAGGATGGGCCCTGAAGCTTTCTTT.

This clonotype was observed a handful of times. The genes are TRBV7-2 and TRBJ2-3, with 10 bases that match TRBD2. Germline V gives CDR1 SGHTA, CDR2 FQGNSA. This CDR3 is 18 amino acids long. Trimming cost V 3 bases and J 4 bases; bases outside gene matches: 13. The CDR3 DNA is TGTGCCAGCAGCTTGCCGACAGCGGGGGGGCCCCCCCCAGATACGCAGTATTTT. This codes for CASSLPTAGGPPPDTQYF.

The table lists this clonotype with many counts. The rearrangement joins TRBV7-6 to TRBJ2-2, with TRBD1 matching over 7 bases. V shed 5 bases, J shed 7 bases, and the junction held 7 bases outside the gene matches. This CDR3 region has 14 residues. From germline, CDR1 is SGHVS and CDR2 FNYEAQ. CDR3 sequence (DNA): TGTGCCAGCAGCCCTAGGGGGCGTGGCGGGGAGCTGTTTTTT. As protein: CASSPRGRGGELFF.

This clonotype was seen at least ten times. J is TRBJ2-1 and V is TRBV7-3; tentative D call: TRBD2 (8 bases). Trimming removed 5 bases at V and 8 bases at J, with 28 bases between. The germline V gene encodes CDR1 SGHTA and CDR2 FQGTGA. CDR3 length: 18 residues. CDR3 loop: CASSPFRTSRGGSDEQFF. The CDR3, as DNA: TGTGCCAGCAGCCCCTTTCGGACTAGCAGGGGGGGCTCGGATGAGCAGTTCTTC.

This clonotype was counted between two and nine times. The CDR3 sequence: CASSLVRVKPINEAFF. As DNA, the CDR3 is TGTGCCAGCAGCTTAGTGAGGGTCAAGCCGATCAATGAAGCTTTCTTT. The chain couples TRBV7-9 to TRBJ1-1; D is unresolved. The CDR3 length is 16 residues. The germline V gene encodes CDR1 SEHNR and CDR2 FQNEAQ (reference sequence). Trimming took off 1 base at V and 7 bases at J, with 19 bases between the two ends.

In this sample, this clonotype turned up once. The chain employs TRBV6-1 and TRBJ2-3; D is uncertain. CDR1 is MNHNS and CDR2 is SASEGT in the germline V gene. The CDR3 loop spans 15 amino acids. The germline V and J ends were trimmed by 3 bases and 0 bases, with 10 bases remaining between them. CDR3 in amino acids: CASSDSPDSTDTQYF. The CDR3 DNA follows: TGTGCCAGCAGTGATTCACCAGATAGCACAGATACGCAGTATTTT.

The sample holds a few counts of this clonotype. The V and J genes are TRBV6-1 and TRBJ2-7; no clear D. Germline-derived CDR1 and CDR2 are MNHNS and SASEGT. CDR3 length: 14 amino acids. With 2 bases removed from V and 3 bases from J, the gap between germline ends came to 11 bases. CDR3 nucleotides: TGTGCCAGCAGTGAATTTGGGCAGATCTACGAGCAGTACGTC. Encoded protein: CASSEFGQIYEQYV.

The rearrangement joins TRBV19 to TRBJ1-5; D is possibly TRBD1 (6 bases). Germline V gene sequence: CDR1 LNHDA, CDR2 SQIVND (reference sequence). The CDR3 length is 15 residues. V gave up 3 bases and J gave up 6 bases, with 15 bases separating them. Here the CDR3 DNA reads TGTGCCAGTAGTATGCCCGGGCAGGGGAGTCAGCCCCAGCATTTT. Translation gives CASSMPGQGSQPQHF.

CDR3 sequence: CASMGKANEQFF. DNA of the CDR3: TGTGCCAGCATGGGGAAGGCAAATGAGCAGTTCTTC. The genes are TRBV2 and TRBJ2-1; no clear D. The CDR3 has 12 amino acids. Germline assignment: CDR1 SNHLY and CDR2 FYNNEI. The V gene lost 7 bases and the J gene lost 7 bases, with 11 bases spanning the gap.

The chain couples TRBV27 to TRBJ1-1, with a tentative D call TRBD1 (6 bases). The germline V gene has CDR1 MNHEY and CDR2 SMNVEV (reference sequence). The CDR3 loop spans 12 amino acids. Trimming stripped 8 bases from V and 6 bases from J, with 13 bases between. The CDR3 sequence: CASGQGLPEAFF. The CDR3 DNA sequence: TGTGCCAGCGGTCAGGGGCTCCCTGAAGCTTTCTTT.

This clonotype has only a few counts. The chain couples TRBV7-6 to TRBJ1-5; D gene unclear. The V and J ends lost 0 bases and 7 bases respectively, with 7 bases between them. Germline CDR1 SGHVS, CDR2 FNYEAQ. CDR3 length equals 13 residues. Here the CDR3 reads CASSLAREQPQHF. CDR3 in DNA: TGTGCCAGCAGCTTAGCAAGAGAGCAGCCCCAGCATTTT.

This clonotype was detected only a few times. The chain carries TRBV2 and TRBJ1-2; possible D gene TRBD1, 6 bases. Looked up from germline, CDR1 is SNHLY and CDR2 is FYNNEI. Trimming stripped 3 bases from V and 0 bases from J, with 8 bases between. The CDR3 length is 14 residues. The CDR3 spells CASSEWDTNYGYTF. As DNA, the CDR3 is TGTGCCAGCAGTGAGTGGGACACTAACTATGGCTACACCTTC.

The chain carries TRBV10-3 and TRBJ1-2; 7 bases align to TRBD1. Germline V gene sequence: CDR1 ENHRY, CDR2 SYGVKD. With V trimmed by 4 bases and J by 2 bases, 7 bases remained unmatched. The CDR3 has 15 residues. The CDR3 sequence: CAISAEGAGNYGYTF. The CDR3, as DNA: TGTGCCATCAGTGCCGAGGGGGCAGGGAACTATGGCTACACCTTC.

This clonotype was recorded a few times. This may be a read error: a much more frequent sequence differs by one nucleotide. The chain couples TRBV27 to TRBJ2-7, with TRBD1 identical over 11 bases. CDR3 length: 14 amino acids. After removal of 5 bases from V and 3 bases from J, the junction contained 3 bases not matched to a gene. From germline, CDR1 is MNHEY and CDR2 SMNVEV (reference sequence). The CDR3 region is CASSTGTGGYEQYF. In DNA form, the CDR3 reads TGTGCCAGCAGTACCGGGACAGGGGGCTACGAGCAGTACTTC.

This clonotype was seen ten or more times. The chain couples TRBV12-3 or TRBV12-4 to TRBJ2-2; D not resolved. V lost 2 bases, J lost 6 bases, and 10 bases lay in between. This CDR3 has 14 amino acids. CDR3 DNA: TGTGCCAGCAGTTTACACGGCGTCTCCGGGGAGCTGTTTTTT. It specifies CASSLHGVSGELFF.

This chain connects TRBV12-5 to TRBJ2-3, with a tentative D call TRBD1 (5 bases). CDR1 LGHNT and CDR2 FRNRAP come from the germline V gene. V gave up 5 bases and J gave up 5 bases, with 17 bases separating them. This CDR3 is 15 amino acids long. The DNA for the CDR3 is TGTGCTAGTGGTCCGCCCGGACAAGGAGTAGATACGCAGTATTTT. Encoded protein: CASGPPGQGVDTQYF.

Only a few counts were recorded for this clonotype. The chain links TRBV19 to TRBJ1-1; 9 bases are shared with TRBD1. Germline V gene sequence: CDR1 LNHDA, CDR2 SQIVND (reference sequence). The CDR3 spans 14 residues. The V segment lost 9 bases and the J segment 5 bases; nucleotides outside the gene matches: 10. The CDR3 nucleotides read TGTGCCAGCAAGGGGACAGGGTCGAGGACTGAAGCTTTCTTT. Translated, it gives CASKGTGSRTEAFF.

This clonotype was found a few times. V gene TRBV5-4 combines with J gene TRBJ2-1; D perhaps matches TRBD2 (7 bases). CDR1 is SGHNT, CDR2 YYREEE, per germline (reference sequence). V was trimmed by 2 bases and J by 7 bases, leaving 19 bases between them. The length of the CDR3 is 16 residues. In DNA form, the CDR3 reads TGTGCCAGCAGCTTCTTAGGTGGGGGGGCTCAGAATGAGCAGTTCTTC. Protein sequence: CASSFLGGGAQNEQFF.

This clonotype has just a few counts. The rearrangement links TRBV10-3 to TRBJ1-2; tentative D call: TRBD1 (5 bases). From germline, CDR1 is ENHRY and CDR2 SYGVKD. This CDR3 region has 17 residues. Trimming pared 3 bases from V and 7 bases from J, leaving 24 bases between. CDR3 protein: CAISDPESEGRSSGYTF. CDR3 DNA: TGTGCCATCAGTGATCCGGAGAGTGAGGGGCGGTCCAGTGGCTACACCTTC.

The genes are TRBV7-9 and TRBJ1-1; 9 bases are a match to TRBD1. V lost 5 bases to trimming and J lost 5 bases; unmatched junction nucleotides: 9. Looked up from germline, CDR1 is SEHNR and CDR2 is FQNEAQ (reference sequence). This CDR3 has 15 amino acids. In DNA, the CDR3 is TGTGCCAGCAGCACACGGACAGGGGAGGGTACTGAAGCTTTCTTT. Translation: CASSTRTGEGTEAFF.

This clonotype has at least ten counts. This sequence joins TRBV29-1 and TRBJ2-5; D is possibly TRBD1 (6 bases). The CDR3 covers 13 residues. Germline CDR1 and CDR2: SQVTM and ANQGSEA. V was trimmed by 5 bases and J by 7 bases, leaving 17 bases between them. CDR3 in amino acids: CSVFTGLEGTQYF. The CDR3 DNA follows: TGCAGCGTTTTTACAGGGCTTGAGGGGACCCAGTACTTC.

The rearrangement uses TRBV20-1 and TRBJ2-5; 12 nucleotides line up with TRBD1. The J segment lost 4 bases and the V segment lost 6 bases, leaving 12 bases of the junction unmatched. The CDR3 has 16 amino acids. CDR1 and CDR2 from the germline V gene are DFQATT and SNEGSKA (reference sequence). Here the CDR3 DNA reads TGCAGTGCGAGAATCCCCGGGACAGGGGGCGTAGAGACCCAGTACTTC. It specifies CSARIPGTGGVETQYF.

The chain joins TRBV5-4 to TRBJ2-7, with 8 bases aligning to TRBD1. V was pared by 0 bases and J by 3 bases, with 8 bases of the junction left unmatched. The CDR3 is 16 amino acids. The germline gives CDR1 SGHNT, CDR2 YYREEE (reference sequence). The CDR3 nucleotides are TGTGCCAGCAGCTTGGCCGTCGGGACAGGTATCTACGAGCAGTACTTC. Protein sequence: CASSLAVGTGIYEQYF.

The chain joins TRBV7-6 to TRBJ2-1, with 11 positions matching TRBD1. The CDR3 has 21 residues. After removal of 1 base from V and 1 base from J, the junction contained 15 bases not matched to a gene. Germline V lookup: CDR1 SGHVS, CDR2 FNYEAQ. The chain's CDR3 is CASSLVTLGTGGISSYNEQFF. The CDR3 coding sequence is TGTGCCAGCAGCTTAGTCACCTTGGGGACAGGGGGAATTTCGTCCTACAATGAGCAGTTCTTC. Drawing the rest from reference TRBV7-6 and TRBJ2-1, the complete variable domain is GAGVSQSPRYKVTKRGQDVALRCDPISGHVSLYWYRQALGQGPEFLTYFNYEAQQDKSGLPNDRFSAERPEGSISTLTIQRTEQRDSAMYRCASSLVTLGTGGISSYNEQFFGPGTRLTVL.

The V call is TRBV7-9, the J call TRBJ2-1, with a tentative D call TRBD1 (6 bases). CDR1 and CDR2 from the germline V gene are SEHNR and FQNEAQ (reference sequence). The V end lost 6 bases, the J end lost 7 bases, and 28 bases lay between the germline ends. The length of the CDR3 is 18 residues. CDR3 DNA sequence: TGTGCCAGCAGGAATTTATTAGGATTGGACAGAGCTACGAATGAGCAGTTCTTC. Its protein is CASRNLLGLDRATNEQFF.

The CDR3: CASSFGGGGSPLHF. The CDR3 nucleotides are TGTGCCAGCAGCTTCGGGGGGGGGGGTTCACCCCTCCACTTT. The gene calls are TRBV7-2 and TRBJ1-6, with D possibly matching TRBD1 (5 bases). In germline, CDR1 is SGHTA, CDR2 FQGNSA. V was pared by 3 bases and J by 9 bases, with 12 bases between. This CDR3 is built from 14 residues.